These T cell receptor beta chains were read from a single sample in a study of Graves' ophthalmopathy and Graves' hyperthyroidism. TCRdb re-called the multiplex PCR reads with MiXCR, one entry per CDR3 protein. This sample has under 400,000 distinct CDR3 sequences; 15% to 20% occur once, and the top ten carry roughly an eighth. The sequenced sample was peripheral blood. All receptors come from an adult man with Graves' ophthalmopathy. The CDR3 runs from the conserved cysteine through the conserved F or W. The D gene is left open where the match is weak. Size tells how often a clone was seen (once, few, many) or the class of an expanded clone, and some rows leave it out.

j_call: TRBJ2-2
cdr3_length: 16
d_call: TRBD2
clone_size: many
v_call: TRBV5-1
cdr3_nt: TGCGCCAGCAGCTTTGGCGGGGGGAGAGGGCCCGGGGAGCTGTTTTTT
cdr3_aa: CASSFGGGRGPGELFF

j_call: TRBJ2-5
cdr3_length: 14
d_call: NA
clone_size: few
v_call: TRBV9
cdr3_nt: TGTGCCAGCAGCGTAGCTACTAGTCAAGAGACCCAGTACTTC
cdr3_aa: CASSVATSQETQYF

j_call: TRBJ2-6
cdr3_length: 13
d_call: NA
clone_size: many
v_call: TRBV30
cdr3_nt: TGTGCCTGGACGGTCTCTGGGGCCAACGTCCTGACTTTC
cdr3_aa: CAWTVSGANVLTF

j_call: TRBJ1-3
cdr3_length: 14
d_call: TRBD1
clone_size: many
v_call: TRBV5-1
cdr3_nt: TGCGCCAGCAGCCGGACAGGGACTGGAAACACCATATATTTT
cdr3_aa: CASSRTGTGNTIYF

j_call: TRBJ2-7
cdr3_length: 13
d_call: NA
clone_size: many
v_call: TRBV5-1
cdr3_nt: TGCGCCAGCAGCTTGGATCATGGGTACGAGCAGTACTTC
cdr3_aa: CASSLDHGYEQYF

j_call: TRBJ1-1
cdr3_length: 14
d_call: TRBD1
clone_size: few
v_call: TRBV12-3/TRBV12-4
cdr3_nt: TGTGCCAGCAGTTTCCGGGACAGGGCGACTGAAGCTTTCTTT
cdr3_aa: CASSFRDRATEAFF

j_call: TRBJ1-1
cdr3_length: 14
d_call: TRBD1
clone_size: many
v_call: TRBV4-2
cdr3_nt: TGTGCCAGCCAACAGGGGTTGGGGATCACTGAAGCTTTCTTT
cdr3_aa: CASQQGLGITEAFF

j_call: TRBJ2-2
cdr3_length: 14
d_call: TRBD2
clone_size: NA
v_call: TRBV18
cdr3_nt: TGTGCCAGTAGCGGGAGGCCAGACACCGGGGAGCCGTTTTTT
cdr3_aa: CASSGRPDTGEPFF

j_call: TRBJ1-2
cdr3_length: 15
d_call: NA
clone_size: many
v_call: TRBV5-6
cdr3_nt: TGTGCCAGCAGCTTGTACGTCAGGACTAACTATGGCTACACCTTC
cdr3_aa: CASSLYVRTNYGYTF

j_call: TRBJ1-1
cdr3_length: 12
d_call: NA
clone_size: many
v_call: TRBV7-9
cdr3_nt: TGTGCCAGCAGCCCTCAGTACACTGAAGCTTTCTTT
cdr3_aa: CASSPQYTEAFF

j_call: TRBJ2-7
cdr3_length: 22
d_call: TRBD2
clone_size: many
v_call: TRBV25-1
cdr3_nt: TGTGCCAGCAGTGGGCTGAAGACCGGGACTAGCGGGAGTCACTTGTTTTCCTACGAGCAGTACTTC
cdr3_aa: CASSGLKTGTSGSHLFSYEQYF

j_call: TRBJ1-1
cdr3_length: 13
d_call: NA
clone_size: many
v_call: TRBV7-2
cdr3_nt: TGTGCCAGCAGCCCCATCTCAATCACTGAAGCTTTCTTT
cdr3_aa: CASSPISITEAFF

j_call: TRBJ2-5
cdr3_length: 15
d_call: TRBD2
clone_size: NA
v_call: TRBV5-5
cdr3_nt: TGTGCCAGCAGCTTTCTGTTGGGACTAGCAGAGACCCAGTACTTC
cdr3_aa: CASSFLLGLAETQYF

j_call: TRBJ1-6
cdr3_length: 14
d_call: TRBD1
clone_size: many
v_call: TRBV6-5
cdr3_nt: TGTGCCAGCAGGGGGACAGGGAGTAATTCACCCCTCCACTTT
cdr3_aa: CASRGTGSNSPLHF

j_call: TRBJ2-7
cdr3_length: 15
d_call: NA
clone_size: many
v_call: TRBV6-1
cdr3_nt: TGTGCCAGCAGCTCCCCCAGGGCGGGACAATACGAGCAGTACTTC
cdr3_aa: CASSSPRAGQYEQYF